These 30 T cell receptor beta chains share one sample of origin, sequenced in a study of human T cells and chemical hapten exposure. Time point specified: pre-sensitization, week 0. Noted treatment: therapeutic diphenylcyclopropenone sensitization with weekly scalp DPC. TCRdb re-derived calls from the RACE reads in MiXCR, one entry per CDR3 protein. This sample has nearly 110,000 distinct CDR3 sequences; around 10% occur once, and the top ten carry 1.6%. Sequencing was performed on whole blood, taken in connection with sensitization to the hapten diphenylcyclopropenone (DPC). The receptors derive from a woman aged 45-59 years with alopecia areata. Some clones in this sample may be carry-over from other donors' samples.

Details on this clonotype: This clone may be a read error of a much larger clone one base away. The rearrangement joins TRBV4-1 to TRBJ2-3; possibly TRBD1 for D (5 bases). This CDR3 has 16 residues. Germline V gene lookup returns CDR1 MGHRA and CDR2 YSYEKL. In nucleotides, the CDR3 is TGCGCCAGGAGCCAAGTTGAGCAGGGTATCACAGATACGCAGTATTTT. Its protein product is CARSQVEQGITDTQYF.

This clonotype was seen a handful of times. The chain uses TRBV5-4 and TRBJ2-7, with a weak D call TRBD1 (7 bases). CDR1 is SGHNT and CDR2 is YYREEE in the germline V gene (reference sequence). The CDR3 extends over 15 amino acids. V shed 0 bases and J shed 4 bases, with 14 bases lying between them. CDR3 amino acids: CASSLGPRGEYEQYF. Written as DNA, the CDR3 is TGTGCCAGCAGCTTGGGGCCCAGGGGGGAATACGAGCAGTACTTC.

This clonotype was observed a handful of times. CDR3 loop: CSARGLASGTGELFF. The DNA for the CDR3 is TGCAGTGCTAGAGGCCTGGCTAGCGGGACCGGGGAGCTGTTTTTT. The chain recombines TRBV20-1 with TRBJ2-2; TRBD2 matches 8 bases. Germline lookup yields CDR1 DFQATT and CDR2 SNEGSKA (reference sequence). This CDR3 contains 15 residues. V lost 1 base and J lost 5; bases outside the gene matches: 6.

The chain is built from TRBV27 and TRBJ2-7; TRBD1 matches at 9 bases. Germline CDR1 MNHEY, CDR2 SMNVEV (reference sequence). The CDR3 spans 12 residues. Unmatched junction bases numbered 1, after V lost 7 bases and J lost 3 bases. CDR3: CASTTGGYEQYF. The CDR3, as DNA: TGTGCCAGCACGACAGGGGGCTACGAGCAGTACTTC.

The chain couples TRBV28 to TRBJ2-3; D possibly matches TRBD1 or TRBD2 (5 bases each). The CDR3 has 14 residues. The germline CDR1 and CDR2 sequences are MDHEN and SYDVKM. V was pared by 3 bases and J by 4 bases, with 11 bases between. The CDR3 loop is CASSLDQGPDTQYF. CDR3 in DNA: TGTGCCAGCAGTTTGGATCAGGGACCAGATACGCAGTATTTT. The entire variable domain, with the rest obtained from reference TRBV28 and TRBJ2-3, is as follows: DVKVTQSSRYLVKRTGEKVFLECVQDMDHENMFWYRQDPGLGLRLIYFSYDVKMKEKGDIPEGYSVSREKKERFSLILESASTNQTSMYLCASSLDQGPDTQYFGPGTRLTVL.

This clonotype was counted at least ten times. V usage is TRBV6-2 or TRBV6-3 and J usage is TRBJ1-2; perhaps TRBD1 as D (6 bases). CDR3 length equals 14 residues. Trimming pared 6 bases from V and 5 bases from J, leaving 16 bases between. The germline V gene encodes CDR1 MNHEY and CDR2 SVGEGT. The CDR3 spells CASRRTGTSYGYTF. The CDR3 DNA is TGTGCCAGCAGACGAACCGGGACATCTTATGGCTACACCTTC.

This chain connects TRBV7-2 to TRBJ1-1, with TRBD1 as a possible D gene (5 bases). This CDR3 spans 13 amino acids. Germline-derived CDR1 and CDR2 are SGHTA and FQGNSA. V was shortened by 1 base and J by 7 bases, with 10 bases between the two germline ends. The CDR3 DNA sequence: TGTGCCAGCAGCTTAGTTGGGGGGAATGAAGCTTTCTTT. As protein: CASSLVGGNEAFF.

The chain links TRBV28 to TRBJ1-5, with 11 bases aligning to TRBD1. There are 15 residues in the CDR3. CDR1 and CDR2 from the germline V gene are MDHEN and SYDVKM. J was trimmed by 5 bases and V by 7 bases; bases with no gene match: 7. The CDR3 nucleotides read TGTGCCAGCACCGCGGGGACAGGGGGTCATCAGCCCCAGCATTTT. Protein product: CASTAGTGGHQPQHF.

This clonotype came up many times. V is TRBV12-3 or TRBV12-4 and J is TRBJ1-1; 7 nucleotides agree with TRBD1. J was trimmed by 6 bases and V by 1 base; bases with no gene match: 5. This CDR3 has 14 residues. The CDR3 DNA is TGTGCCAGCAGTTTAGGACAGGGAAGCTCTGAAGCTTTCTTT. It encodes CASSLGQGSSEAFF.

The chain recombines TRBV5-1 with TRBJ2-5; 7 bases are shared with TRBD1. The CDR3 has 14 amino acids. J gave up 3 bases and V 2 bases, and 4 bases lay outside the gene matches. The germline V gene has CDR1 SGHRS and CDR2 YFSETQ. This CDR3 is CASSFDRVEETQYF. The CDR3 DNA sequence: TGCGCCAGCAGCTTCGACAGGGTGGAAGAGACCCAGTACTTC.

V usage is TRBV4-2 and J usage is TRBJ2-1; D is perhaps TRBD2 (5 bases). The CDR3 covers 15 residues. V was shortened by 2 bases and J by 0 bases, with 8 bases between the two germline ends. Germline V CDR1 and CDR2: LGHNA, YNFKEQ. The CDR3 DNA reads as TGTGCCAGCAGCCAACTCGGAGGCTCCTACAATGAGCAGTTCTTC. It is translated as CASSQLGGSYNEQFF.

This chain joins TRBV29-1 and TRBJ1-1; D ambiguous. Trimming stripped 7 bases from V and 4 bases from J, with 7 bases between. The CDR3 has 10 residues. Germline V gives CDR1 SQVTM, CDR2 ANQGSEA. CDR3 sequence: CSASTTEAFF. The CDR3 DNA reads as TGCAGCGCTTCTACCACTGAAGCTTTCTTT.

This clonotype was observed at least ten times. The chain combines TRBV6-5 with TRBJ2-1; 10 bases map to TRBD2. There are 15 residues in the CDR3. The junction had 2 bases not matched to a gene; V was cut back by 6 bases and J by 0 bases. Per the germline V gene, CDR1 is MNHEY and CDR2 is SVGAGI. This CDR3 is CASSRTSGSYNEQFF. DNA of the CDR3: TGTGCCAGCAGCCGGACTAGCGGCTCCTACAATGAGCAGTTCTTC.

The chain has TRBV5-1 and TRBJ2-3; TRBD2 might be the D (5 bases). With 5 bases removed from V and 4 bases from J, the gap between germline ends came to 14 bases. Germline lookup yields CDR1 SGHRS and CDR2 YFSETQ. The CDR3 runs 14 residues. The CDR3 is CASRLSSNADTQYF. The CDR3, as DNA: TGCGCCAGCAGGTTGTCTAGCAACGCAGATACGCAGTATTTT.

This clonotype has ten or more counts. CDR3 in DNA: TGTGCCACCAGCAGAGATCGAGGTGGGGCCTACGAGCAGTACTTC. Amino acid sequence: CATSRDRGGAYEQYF. The chain is built from TRBV15 and TRBJ2-7; D is undetermined. V was trimmed by 0 bases and J by 2 bases, leaving 11 bases between them. The CDR3 consists of 15 residues. Germline CDR1 is LNHNV and CDR2 is YYDKDF (reference sequence).

The genes are TRBV9 and TRBJ1-5; no firm D call. Germline V gives CDR1 SGDLS, CDR2 YYNGEE. CDR3 length: 14 residues. The V end was cut by 4 bases, the J end by 3 bases, with 11 bases between. The CDR3 nucleotides read TGTGCCAGCAGCCGAGGGCAGGACAATCAGCCCCAGCATTTT. It translates to CASSRGQDNQPQHF.

A note on this clonotype: At one of its ends the junction is not consistent with the germline gene, which may arise from a read error. This chain joins TRBV7-9 and TRBJ1-6; D not resolved. The CDR3 is 14 amino acids. Germline lookup yields CDR1 SEHNR and CDR2 FQNEAQ (reference sequence). The CDR3 DNA follows: TGTGCCAGCAGCCGCGGACCGCCAAATTCATCCCTCCACTTT. Amino acids: CASSRGPPNSSLHF. Together with reference TRBV7-9 and TRBJ1-6, the CDR3 gives the full variable domain: DTGVSQNPRHKITKRGQNVTFRCDPISEHNRLYWYRQTLGQGPEFLTYFQNEAQLEKSRLLSDRFSAERPKGSFSTLEIQRTEQGDSAMYLCASSRGPPNSSLHFGNGTRLTVT.

This clonotype was observed a few times. The chain employs TRBV18 and TRBJ1-1; D possibly corresponds to TRBD1 (5 bases). The CDR3 covers 14 residues. Germline assignment: CDR1 KGHSH and CDR2 LQKENI. Trimming took 5 bases from V and 2 from J, leaving 12 bases between them. CDR3 bases: TGTGCCAGCTCAAATACGCAGGGTAACACTGAAGCTTTCTTT. It translates to CASSNTQGNTEAFF.

The rearrangement links TRBV4-3 to TRBJ2-7; TRBD1 matches at 8 bases. Looked up from germline, CDR1 is LGHNA and CDR2 is YSLEER. After removal of 4 bases from V and 0 bases from J, the junction contained 8 bases not matched to a gene. The CDR3 loop spans 16 amino acids. CDR3: CASSRTGTGYSYEQYF. The CDR3 DNA sequence: TGCGCCAGCAGCCGGACCGGGACAGGCTACTCCTACGAGCAGTACTTC.

This clonotype has just a few counts. CDR3 nucleotide sequence: TGTGCCAGCAGTCTAGGGGACGGCCGAGATACGCAGTATTTT. This sequence encodes CASSLGDGRDTQYF. The chain has TRBV28 and TRBJ2-3; TRBD1 or TRBD2 may be the D gene (5 bases each). Germline CDR1 MDHEN, CDR2 SYDVKM. The CDR3 contains 14 residues. V lost 5 bases, J lost 5 bases, and 14 bases lay in between.

This clonotype came up many times. The V and J genes are TRBV28 and TRBJ2-7; TRBD1 matches 7 bases. The germline V gene encodes CDR1 MDHEN and CDR2 SYDVKM. V trimming: 2 bases; J trimming: 3 bases; junction bases outside the gene matches: 7. This CDR3 spans 15 amino acids. DNA for the CDR3: TGTGCCAGCAGTTTACCGGGACAGAGTCACTACGAGCAGTACTTC. Translated, it gives CASSLPGQSHYEQYF.

This clonotype turned up a few times. The V gene is TRBV10-2, the J gene TRBJ2-1; D perhaps matches TRBD2 (5 bases). From germline, CDR1 is WSHSY and CDR2 SAAADI. The CDR3 contains 11 residues. The V gene lost 10 bases and the J gene lost 7 bases, with 11 bases spanning the gap. CDR3 sequence: CATTGGNEQFF. The CDR3 nucleotides are TGCGCCACCACTGGAGGTAATGAGCAGTTCTTC.

The rearrangement uses TRBV7-6 and TRBJ2-5; D uncertain. Germline V gives CDR1 SGHVS, CDR2 FNYEAQ. The CDR3 covers 15 residues. V was cut by 4 bases and J by 1 base, with 13 bases left in between. CDR3 DNA: TGTGCCAGCAGCTCACGGGTAGGACCCCAAGAGACCCAGTACTTC. It translates to CASSSRVGPQETQYF.

This clonotype turned up a few times. This chain connects TRBV12-5 to TRBJ2-7; the D gene could be TRBD1 or TRBD2 (6 bases each). There are 16 residues in the CDR3. CDR1 LGHNT and CDR2 FRNRAP come from the germline V gene. Trimming took off 6 bases at V and 6 bases at J, with 24 bases between the two ends. Here the CDR3 reads CASGQRGRSIGSEQYF. DNA for the CDR3: TGTGCTAGTGGACAAAGGGGGAGGAGTATTGGGAGCGAGCAGTACTTC.

The rearrangement joins TRBV20-1 to TRBJ1-2, with 7 bases matching TRBD1. The germline V gene encodes CDR1 DFQATT and CDR2 SNEGSKA (reference sequence). The trim removed 3 bases at V and 2 bases at J, leaving 0 bases unmatched. This CDR3 is built from 12 residues. CDR3 bases: TGCAGTGCTAGCAGGGGGAACTATGGCTACACCTTC. This translates into CSASRGNYGYTF.

This clonotype was seen repeatedly, ten times or more. In nucleotides, the CDR3 is TGCAGTGCTACCGCCTCTCTCCCCAATGAGCAGTTCTTC. As protein: CSATASLPNEQFF. The chain employs TRBV20-1 and TRBJ2-1; D gene ambiguous. The V end lost 4 bases, the J end lost 6 bases, and 13 bases lay between the germline ends. Germline values: CDR1 DFQATT, CDR2 SNEGSKA (reference sequence). CDR3 size: 13 residues.

The chain carries TRBV6-2 or TRBV6-3 and TRBJ2-3; TRBD1 matches 8 bases. The germline gives CDR1 MNHEY, CDR2 SVGEGT. J lost 12 bases, V lost 5 bases, and 4 bases had no gene match. The CDR3 totals 11 residues. CDR3 DNA: TGTGCCAGCAGTGACGACAGGGGACAGTATTTT. It translates to CASSDDRGQYF.

A few counts support this clonotype. J is TRBJ2-1 and V is TRBV20-1, with D perhaps TRBD1 (5 bases). V was shortened by 2 bases and J by 9 bases, with 23 bases between the two germline ends. This CDR3 spans 16 amino acids. From germline, CDR1 is DFQATT and CDR2 SNEGSKA (reference sequence). The DNA of the CDR3 is TGCAGTGCTAGACTCCTACGACAGAGCGTTACGGTTGAGCAGTTCTTC. Encoded protein: CSARLLRQSVTVEQFF.

The chain links TRBV9 to TRBJ2-2; 10 positions match TRBD2. This CDR3 is 16 amino acids long. V was clipped by 4 bases and J by 4 bases; unmatched bases: 7. CDR1 SGDLS and CDR2 YYNGEE come from the germline V gene. CDR3 nucleotide sequence: TGTGCCAGCAGCCCGCTAGCGGGAGCGGGCACCGGGGAGCTGTTTTTT. Amino acid sequence: CASSPLAGAGTGELFF.

This clonotype was observed a handful of times. V gene TRBV5-1 combines with J gene TRBJ2-5; 7 bases are shared with TRBD2. CDR1 and CDR2 from the germline V gene are SGHRS and YFSETQ. V was clipped by 5 bases and J by 3 bases; unmatched bases: 16. CDR3 length: 17 amino acids. The CDR3 reads CASSQLGREWRKETQYF. In DNA, the CDR3 is TGCGCCAGCAGTCAGTTGGGGAGGGAGTGGAGGAAAGAGACCCAGTACTTC.